This TCR beta chain was recovered during a study of blood T cell repertoires in COVID-19. Assay: immunoSEQ multiplex PCR; the TCRdb copy retains only in-frame clones and omits some. The sample contains 40,000 to 50,000 clones, roughly nine tenths of which appear only once. The sample consisted of peripheral blood. The receptor was derived from a human donor in a cohort sampled during active COVID-19.

The DNA for the CDR3 is TGTGCCAGCTCACCTTCGACAGGGTCCTACGAGCAGTACTTC. Translated: CASSPSTGSYEQYF. The gene calls are TRBV18 and TRBJ2-7; TRBD1 matches 7 bases. V shed 3 bases, J shed 1 base, and the junction held 3 bases outside the gene matches. The CDR3 is made up of 14 amino acids. CDR1 is KGHSH and CDR2 is LQKENI in the germline V gene.